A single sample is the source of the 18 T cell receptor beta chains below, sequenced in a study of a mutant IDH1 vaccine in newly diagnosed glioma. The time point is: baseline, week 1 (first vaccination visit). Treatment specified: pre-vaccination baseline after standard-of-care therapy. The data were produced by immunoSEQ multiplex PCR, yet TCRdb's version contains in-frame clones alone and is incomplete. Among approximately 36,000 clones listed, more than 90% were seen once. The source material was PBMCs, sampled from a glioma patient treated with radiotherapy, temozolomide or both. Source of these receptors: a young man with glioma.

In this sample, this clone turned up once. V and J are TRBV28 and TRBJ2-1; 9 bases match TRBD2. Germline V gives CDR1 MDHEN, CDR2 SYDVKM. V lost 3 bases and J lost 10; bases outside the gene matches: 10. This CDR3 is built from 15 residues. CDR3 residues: CASSLYSGGPWEQFF. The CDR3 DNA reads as TGTGCCAGCAGTTTGTATAGCGGGGGTCCATGGGAGCAGTTCTTC.

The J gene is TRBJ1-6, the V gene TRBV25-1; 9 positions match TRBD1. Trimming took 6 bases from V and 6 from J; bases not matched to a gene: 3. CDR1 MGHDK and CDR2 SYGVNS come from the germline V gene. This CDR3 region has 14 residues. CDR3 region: CASRDRGGNSPLHF. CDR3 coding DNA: TGTGCCAGCAGGGACAGGGGTGGTAATTCACCCCTCCACTTT. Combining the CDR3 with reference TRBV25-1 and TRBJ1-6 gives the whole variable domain EADIYQTPRYLVIGTGKKITLECSQTMGHDKMYWYQQDPGMELHLIHYSYGVNSTEKGDLSSESTVSRIRTEHFPLTLESARPSHTSQYLCASRDRGGNSPLHFGNGTRLTVT.

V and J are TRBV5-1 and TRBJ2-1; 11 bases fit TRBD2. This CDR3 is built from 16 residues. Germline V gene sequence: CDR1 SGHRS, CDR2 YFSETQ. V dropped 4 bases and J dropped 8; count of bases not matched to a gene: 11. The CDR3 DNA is TGCGCCAGCAGCCGCACACTAGCGGGGGCCGGGGATGAGCAGTTCTTC. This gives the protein CASSRTLAGAGDEQFF.

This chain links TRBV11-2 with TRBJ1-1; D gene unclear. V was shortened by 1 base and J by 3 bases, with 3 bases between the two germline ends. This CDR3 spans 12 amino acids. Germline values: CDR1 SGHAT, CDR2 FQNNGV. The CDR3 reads CASSLGHTEAFF. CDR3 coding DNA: TGTGCCAGCAGCTTAGGCCACACTGAAGCTTTCTTT.

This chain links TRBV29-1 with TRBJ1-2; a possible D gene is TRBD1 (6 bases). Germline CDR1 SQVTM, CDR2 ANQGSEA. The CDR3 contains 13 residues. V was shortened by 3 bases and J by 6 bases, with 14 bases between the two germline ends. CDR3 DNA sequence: TGCAGCGTTGACTCGCCTGGGGGCGATGGCTACACCTTC. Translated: CSVDSPGGDGYTF.

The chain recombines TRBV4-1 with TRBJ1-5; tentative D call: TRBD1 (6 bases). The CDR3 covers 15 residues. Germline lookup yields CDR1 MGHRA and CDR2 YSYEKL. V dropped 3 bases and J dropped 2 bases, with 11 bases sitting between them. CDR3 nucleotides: TGCGCCAGCAGCCATCCGACAGGAGGCAATCAGCCCCAGCATTTT. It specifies CASSHPTGGNQPQHF.

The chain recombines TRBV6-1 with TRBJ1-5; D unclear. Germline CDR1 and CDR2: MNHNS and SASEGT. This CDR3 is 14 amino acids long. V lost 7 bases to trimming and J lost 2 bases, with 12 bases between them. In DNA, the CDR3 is TGTGCCAGCACAGGTGATTTGGGCAATCAGCCCCAGCATTTT. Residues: CASTGDLGNQPQHF.

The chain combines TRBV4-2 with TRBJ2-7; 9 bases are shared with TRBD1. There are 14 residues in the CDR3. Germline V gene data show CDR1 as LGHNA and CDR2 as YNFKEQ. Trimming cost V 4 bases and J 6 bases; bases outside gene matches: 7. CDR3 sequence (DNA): TGTGCCAGCAGCCCCGACAGGGGGACATTCGAGCAGTACTTC. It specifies CASSPDRGTFEQYF.

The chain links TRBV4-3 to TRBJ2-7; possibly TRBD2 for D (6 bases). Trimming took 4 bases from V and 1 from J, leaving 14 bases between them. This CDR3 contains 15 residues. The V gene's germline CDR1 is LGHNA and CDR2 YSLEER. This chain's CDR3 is CASSLGGIGSYEQYF. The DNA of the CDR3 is TGCGCCAGCAGCCTCGGAGGGATAGGGTCCTACGAGCAGTACTTC.

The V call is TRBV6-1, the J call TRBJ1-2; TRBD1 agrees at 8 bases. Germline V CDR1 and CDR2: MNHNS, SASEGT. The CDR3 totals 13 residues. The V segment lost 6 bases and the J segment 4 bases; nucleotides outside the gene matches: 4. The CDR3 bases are TGTGCCAGCAGAGACAGGGGACCCTATGGCTACACCTTC. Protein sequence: CASRDRGPYGYTF.

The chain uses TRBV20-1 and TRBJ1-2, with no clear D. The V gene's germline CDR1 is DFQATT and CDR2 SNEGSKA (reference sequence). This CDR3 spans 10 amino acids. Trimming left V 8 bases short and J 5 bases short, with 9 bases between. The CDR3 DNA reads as TGCAGTTTTATATCTTATGGCTACACCTTC. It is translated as CSFISYGYTF.

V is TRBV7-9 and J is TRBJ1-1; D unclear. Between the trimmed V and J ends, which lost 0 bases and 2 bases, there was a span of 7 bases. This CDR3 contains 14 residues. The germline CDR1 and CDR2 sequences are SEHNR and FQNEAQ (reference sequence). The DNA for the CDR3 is TGTGCCAGCAGCTTAGCGCTGGCCAACACTGAAGCTTTCTTT. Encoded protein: CASSLALANTEAFF. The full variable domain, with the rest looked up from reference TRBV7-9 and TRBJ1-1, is DTGVSQNPRHKITKRGQNVTFRCDPISEHNRLYWYRQTLGQGPEFLTYFQNEAQLEKSRLLSDRFSAERPKGSFSTLEIQRTEQGDSAMYLCASSLALANTEAFFGQGTRLTVV.

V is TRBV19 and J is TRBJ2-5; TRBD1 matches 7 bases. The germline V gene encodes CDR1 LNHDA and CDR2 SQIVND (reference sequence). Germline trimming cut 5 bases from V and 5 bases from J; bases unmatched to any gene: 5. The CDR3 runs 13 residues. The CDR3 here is CASSRQGGETQYF. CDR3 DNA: TGTGCCAGTAGTCGACAGGGCGGGGAGACCCAGTACTTC.

The CDR3, as DNA: TGCGCCAGCAGCGGGACAGCGACTAATGAAAAACTGTTTTTT. It translates to CASSGTATNEKLFF. This chain uses TRBV5-1 with TRBJ1-4; 7 bases align to TRBD1. The CDR3 is 14 amino acids. Germline V lookup: CDR1 SGHRS, CDR2 YFSETQ. V shed 4 bases and J 2 bases; nucleotides not matched to a gene: 2.

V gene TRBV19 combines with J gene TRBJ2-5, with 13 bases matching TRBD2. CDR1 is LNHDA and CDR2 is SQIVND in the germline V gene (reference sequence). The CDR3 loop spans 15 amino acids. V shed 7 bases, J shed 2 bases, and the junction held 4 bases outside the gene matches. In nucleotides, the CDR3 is TGTGCCAGTAAGGGGACTAGCGGGACTCAAGAGACCCAGTACTTC. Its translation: CASKGTSGTQETQYF.

The CDR3 sequence is CASSLGTTVTGELFF. The DNA of the CDR3 is TGTGCCAGCAGCTTGGGTACAACAGTTACCGGGGAGCTGTTTTTT. The chain couples TRBV5-6 to TRBJ2-2; D call uncertain. Trimming pared 0 bases from V and 5 bases from J, leaving 11 bases between. Germline V gene sequence: CDR1 SGHDT, CDR2 YYEEEE. The CDR3 sequence is 15 residues long.

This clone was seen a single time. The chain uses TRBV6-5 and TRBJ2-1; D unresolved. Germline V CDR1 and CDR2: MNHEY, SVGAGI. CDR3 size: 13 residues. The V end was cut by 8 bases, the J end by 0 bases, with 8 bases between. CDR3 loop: CASGSSSYNEQFF. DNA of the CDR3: TGTGCCAGCGGGTCCTCCTCCTACAATGAGCAGTTCTTC.

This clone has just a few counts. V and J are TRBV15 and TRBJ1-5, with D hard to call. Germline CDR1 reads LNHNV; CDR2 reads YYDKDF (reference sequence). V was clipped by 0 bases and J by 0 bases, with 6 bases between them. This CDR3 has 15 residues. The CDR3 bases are TGTGCCACCAGCAGAGACCACCTTAGCAATCAGCCCCAGCATTTT. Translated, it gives CATSRDHLSNQPQHF.